Reported below is one T cell receptor (beta chain). These data belong to a study of cytomegalovirus exposure and HLA in healthy donors. Measured with immunoSEQ multiplex PCR; TCRdb has only the in-frame clones, and not every one. This table has some 120,000 clones, roughly 86% appearing once. CDR3 size: 14 residues. Germline CDR1 reads SGDLS; CDR2 reads YYNGEE. Deletions cut 4 bases from V and 8 bases from J, with 15 bases between. This receptor was obtained from a man in his thirties or forties in good health and CMV-seronegative. Sequenced input: PBMCs. The V gene is TRBV9, the J gene TRBJ1-4; no reliable D call. DNA for the CDR3: TGTGCCAGCAGCCTCGCGGGTGGGCAGGAAAAACTGTTTTTT. This translates into CASSLAGGQEKLFF. The full variable domain, in which reference TRBV9 and TRBJ1-4 provide the parts outside the CDR3, is DSGVTQTPKHLITATGQRVTLRCSPRSGDLSVYWYQQSLDQGLQFLIQYYNGEERAKGNILERFSAQQFPDLHSELNLSSLELGDSALYFCASSLAGGQEKLFFGSGTQLSVL.